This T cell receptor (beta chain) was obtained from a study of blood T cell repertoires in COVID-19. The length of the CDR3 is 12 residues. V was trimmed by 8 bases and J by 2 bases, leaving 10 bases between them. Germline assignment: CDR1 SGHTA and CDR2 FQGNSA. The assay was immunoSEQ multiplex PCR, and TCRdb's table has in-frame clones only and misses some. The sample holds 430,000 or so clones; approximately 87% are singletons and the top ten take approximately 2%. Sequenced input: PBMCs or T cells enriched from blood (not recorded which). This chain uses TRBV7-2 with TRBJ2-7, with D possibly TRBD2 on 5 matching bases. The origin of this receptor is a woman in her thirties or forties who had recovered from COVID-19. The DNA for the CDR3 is TGTGCCAGCTCTTTCGGGGCCTACGAGCAGTACTTC. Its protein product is CASSFGAYEQYF.